This T cell receptor (beta chain) was identified during a study of cytomegalovirus exposure and HLA in healthy donors. Findings and caveats of the study: More clonal expansion characterized HLA-associated TCR beta chains than equally common others in a later analysis. Accurate prediction of most subjects' HLA-A and HLA-B alleles from TCR beta sequences was reported. The authors confirmed in vitro that a few CMV-associated chains were specific for CMV antigens. Cytomegalovirus-associated TCR beta chains were listed, numbering under 200.

The PCR contained 60 Vbeta and 13 Jbeta primers. The repertoire was sequenced with immunoSEQ multiplex PCR; TCRdb's copy has only in-frame clones and lacks some. The table lists 30,000 to 45,000 clones, 80% to 90% of them singletons. V lost 5 bases and J lost 2, with 13 bases in between. This CDR3 region has 15 residues. CDR1 is MNHEY, CDR2 SMNVEV, per germline (reference sequence). A note on this clone: Antigen unknown.

The TCR sequence derives from a woman between 35 and 50 years old in good health and CMV-seropositive. The specimen was PBMCs. The chain links TRBV27 to TRBJ1-5, with D unclear. Here the CDR3 DNA reads TGTGCCAGCAGTCACTTCGGGGAGGGCAATCAGCCCCAGCATTTT. It encodes CASSHFGEGNQPQHF.